This T cell receptor beta chain comes out of a study of a mutant IDH1 vaccine in newly diagnosed glioma. Study background: Patients got their first vaccination 4-6 weeks after radiotherapy alone, or with temozolomide cycles. Treated patients were roughly 60% male, approximately 40% female, mean age around 40 years.

Time point here: week 23, last vaccination. Each dose delivered 300 ug of mutant IDH1 20-mer peptide subcutaneously with imiquimod. There were new WHO grade 3 or 4 astrocytomas in the donors, and these were IDH1-mutant and ATRX-lost. Profiling relied on immunoSEQ multiplex PCR, and the TCRdb table lists in-frame clones only, not all of them. The sample includes around 40,000 clones, roughly 80% of them seen just once. The CDR3 is 15 residues long. The germline gives CDR1 MNHNY, CDR2 SVGAGI (reference sequence). V was cut by 2 bases and J by 5 bases, with 15 bases left in between. A note on this clone: The antigen is not known.

Whole-study results and caveats: Pseudoprogression apparently lacked any relation to changes in top peripheral T cell clonotypes.

This chain uses TRBV6-6 with TRBJ2-5; maybe TRBD1 (5 bases). Here the sequenced sample was PBMCs, taken from a glioma patient whose treatment included an IDH1 peptide vaccine. The sequence derives from a woman younger than 35 with glioma. Some clones in this sample may be carry-over from other donors' samples. CDR3 amino acids: CASSYGTSKGETQYF. The CDR3 DNA reads as TGTGCCAGCAGTTACGGCACGTCAAAGGGGGAGACCCAGTACTTC.